Listed below are T cell receptor beta chains from one sample, sequenced in a study of CD4+ T cells in melanoma. Method: immunoSEQ multiplex PCR; TCRdb's copy keeps in-frame clones and lacks some. The table has 18,000 or so clones, about 80% seen once. Input material: cells from a culture (not recorded whether cultured in vitro). These receptors all stem from a human donor with melanoma. Each CDR3 is given with its conserved first and last residue. A D gene is named only where the DNA matches it firmly. Size values are once, few and many counts, or a class for expanded clones, and some rows have none.

>-|TRBJ2-2|TRBV2|medium-sized
CASKVLGAAGELFF
TGTGCCAGCAAGGTCTTGGGGGCAGCCGGGGAGCTGTTTTTT
>TRBD1|TRBJ1-2|TRBV19|-
CASRGDREYGYTF
TGTGCCAGCCGGGGGGACAGGGAGTATGGCTACACCTTC
>TRBD1|TRBJ1-4|TRBV5-1|-
CASSLTGTGGEKLFF
TGCGCCAGCAGCTTGACCGGGACAGGGGGGGAAAAACTGTTTTTT
>TRBD2|TRBJ2-5|TRBV5-1|-
CASSSTSGGETQYF
TGCGCCAGCAGCTCTACCAGCGGGGGAGAGACCCAGTACTTC
>-|TRBJ1-3|TRBV18|once
CASSPEGAFSGNTIYF
TGTGCCAGCTCACCTGAGGGCGCTTTTTCTGGAAACACCATATATTTT
>-|TRBJ1-3|TRBV7-8|-
CASSPVTRGPSGNTIYF
TGTGCCAGCAGCCCCGTCACCCGCGGGCCCTCTGGAAACACCATATATTTT
>-|TRBJ2-7|TRBV5-6|-
CASSPLGRAANEQYF
TGTGCCAGCAGCCCTCTGGGCAGGGCGGCCAACGAGCAGTACTTC
>TRBD1|TRBJ1-1|TRBV6-5|-
CASVRQGAAFF
TGTGCCAGCGTACGACAGGGGGCAGCTTTCTTT
>TRBD2|TRBJ2-2|TRBV10-3|-
CAIRSTSGGDTGELFF
TGTGCCATCAGATCGACTAGCGGGGGCGACACCGGGGAGCTGTTTTTT
>-|TRBJ1-1|TRBV2|-
CASSAQSATEAFF
TGTGCCAGCAGTGCACAGTCGGCCACTGAAGCTTTCTTT
>TRBD1|TRBJ2-1|TRBV7-3|few
CASSPQQGLGYNEQFF
TGTGCCAGCAGCCCCCAACAGGGGCTGGGCTACAATGAGCAGTTCTTC
>-|TRBJ1-5|TRBV7-9|few
CASSLDGQGAFAF
TGTGCCAGCAGCTTAGATGGGCAGGGAGCGTTTGCATTT
>TRBD1|TRBJ1-1|TRBV9|once
CASSGTGGTEAFF
TGTGCCAGCAGCGGGACAGGGGGCACTGAAGCTTTCTTT
>-|TRBJ2-3|TRBV18|-
CASSLSEKGITQYF
TGTGCCAGCTCACTTTCCGAAAAGGGGATTACGCAGTATTTT
>TRBD2|TRBJ2-5|TRBV10-1|-
CASSSGTSGGAETQYF
TGCGCCAGCTCAAGCGGGACTAGCGGGGGGGCAGAGACCCAGTACTTC
>-|TRBJ2-1|TRBV7-2|once
CASSHIVPVVYNEQFF
TGTGCCAGCAGCCATATCGTACCGGTGGTTTACAATGAGCAGTTCTTC
>TRBD1|TRBJ2-1|TRBV30|-
CAWNGDRGSDEQFF
TGTGCCTGGAACGGGGACAGGGGTTCGGATGAGCAGTTCTTC
>-|TRBJ1-5|TRBV6-1|-
CASSDEDWQPQHF
TGTGCCAGCAGTGATGAAGATTGGCAGCCCCAGCATTTT
>TRBD1|TRBJ2-3|TRBV2|-
CASSTGQGIRTDTQYF
TGTGCCAGCAGTACTGGACAGGGAATACGAACAGATACGCAGTATTTT
>-|TRBJ2-7|TRBV30|-
CAWSVRSGLYTYEQYF
TGTGCCTGGAGTGTACGCTCCGGACTCTACACCTACGAGCAGTACTTC
>-|TRBJ2-2|TRBV13|-
CASSSPRGAVSGELFF
TGTGCCAGCAGCTCCCCCCGGGGGGCCGTATCCGGGGAGCTGTTTTTT
>TRBD1|TRBJ1-2|TRBV9|-
CASSVGAGGRNYGYTF
TGTGCCAGCAGCGTAGGGGCAGGGGGACGTAACTATGGCTACACCTTC
>-|TRBJ1-1|TRBV6-5|once
CASSSQPINTEAFF
TGTGCCAGCAGCTCCCAGCCCATTAACACTGAAGCTTTCTTT
>TRBD2|TRBJ2-1|TRBV27|-
CASSRLAGGLANEQFF
TGTGCCAGCAGTAGACTAGCGGGGGGATTGGCGAATGAGCAGTTCTTC
>-|TRBJ1-2|TRBV18|-
CASASPWDIVNGYTF
TGTGCCAGCGCCTCCCCTTGGGATATCGTCAATGGCTACACCTTC
>-|TRBJ1-6|TRBV19|-
CASKIRGELANSPLHF
TGTGCCAGTAAAATTAGAGGGGAATTGGCCAATTCACCCCTCCACTTT
>-|TRBJ2-2|TRBV28|-
CASTQNTGELFF
TGTGCCAGCACCCAGAACACCGGGGAGCTGTTTTTT
>-|TRBJ2-7|TRBV19|-
CASAVAGTRYEQYF
TGTGCCAGTGCGGTGGCGGGAACCCGCTACGAGCAGTACTTC
>TRBD1|TRBJ2-1|TRBV5-1|once
CASSSLPGQTYNEQFF
TGCGCCAGCAGCTCCCTCCCGGGACAGACCTACAATGAGCAGTTCTTC
>TRBD1|TRBJ1-1|TRBV18|-
CASSPESPGGSTEAFF
TGTGCCAGCTCACCCGAAAGCCCAGGGGGGAGCACTGAAGCTTTCTTT
>-|TRBJ1-1|TRBV5-1|-
CASSPLTGPTGMNTEAFF
TGCGCCAGCAGCCCACTGACAGGTCCAACAGGGATGAACACTGAAGCTTTCTTT
>-|TRBJ1-5|TRBV2|once
CASSSDQGTLYQPQHF
TGTGCCAGCAGTTCGGACCAGGGTACACTCTATCAGCCCCAGCATTTT
>-|TRBJ2-1|TRBV18|-
CASSPGIRDNEQFF
TGTGCCAGCTCACCAGGGATCAGGGACAATGAGCAGTTCTTC
>TRBD1|TRBJ1-1|TRBV6-5|-
CASWRQGANTEAFF
TGTGCCAGCTGGAGACAGGGCGCGAACACTGAAGCTTTCTTT
>TRBD2|TRBJ2-2|TRBV7-6|-
CASSPLASGDNTGELFF
TGTGCCAGCAGCCCCTTAGCGAGCGGGGATAACACCGGGGAGCTGTTTTTT
>-|TRBJ1-1|TRBV29-1|-
CSVEVGEGTEAFF
TGCAGCGTTGAAGTGGGCGAGGGGACTGAAGCTTTCTTT
>-|TRBJ2-5|TRBV18|-
CASSPPGGVRETQYF
TGTGCCAGCTCACCACCTGGAGGGGTACGGGAGACCCAGTACTTC
>-|TRBJ2-7|TRBV14|-
CASSQDHVNEQYF
TGTGCCAGCAGCCAAGACCACGTAAACGAGCAGTACTTC
>-|TRBJ1-1|TRBV30|once
CAWSTDRVTEAFF
TGTGCCTGGAGTACGGACAGAGTCACTGAAGCTTTCTTT
>-|TRBJ2-3|TRBV10-3|-
CAISERDTQYF
TGTGCCATCAGTGAGCGGGATACGCAGTATTTT
>TRBD2|TRBJ2-1|TRBV15|-
CATSRRLAGGGNEQFF
TGTGCCACCAGCAGACGACTAGCGGGGGGAGGAAATGAGCAGTTCTTC
>-|TRBJ1-1|TRBV5-1|-
CASSPLGNTEAFF
TGCGCCAGCAGCCCGCTGGGGAACACTGAAGCTTTCTTT
>TRBD1|TRBJ2-2|TRBV2|-
CASRTGSAGELFF
TGTGCCAGCCGGACAGGGTCGGCCGGGGAGCTGTTTTTT
>TRBD1|TRBJ1-1|TRBV7-9|-
CASSVGTGGTEAFF
TGTGCCAGCAGCGTCGGGACAGGGGGGACTGAAGCTTTCTTT
>-|TRBJ2-7|TRBV27|few
CASSFRGGQGYEQYF
TGTGCCAGCAGTTTTAGAGGGGGTCAGGGGTACGAGCAGTACTTC
>-|TRBJ1-2|TRBV19|-
CASKDPGHNNYGYTF
TGTGCCAGTAAGGACCCGGGACACAATAACTATGGCTACACCTTC
>-|TRBJ2-1|TRBV9|-
CASSVGDVVGHNEQFF
TGTGCCAGCAGCGTAGGCGATGTAGTAGGTCACAATGAGCAGTTCTTC